Here is one T cell receptor beta chain with its context. The antigen is undetermined. Expressed TCRB transcripts were sequenced because the isolated RNA had all been reverse transcribed beforehand. Profiled with immunoSEQ multiplex PCR; TCRdb holds only in-frame clones, not every one. The table shows 630,000 or so clones, with over 11% occurring only once. The entry originates in a study of beta chain features in type 1 diabetes. General study results and limits: Patients with Type 1 diabetes showed moderately but significantly shorter TCRB CDR3s in all four CD4+ subsets.

The CDR3 contains 15 residues. Deletions cut 2 bases from V and 4 bases from J, with 18 bases between. Looked up from germline, CDR1 is GTSNPN and CDR2 is SVGIG (reference sequence). The chain employs TRBV30 and TRBJ2-7; no definite D call. The sequence was obtained from a man between 18 and 29 years old with type 1 diabetes. The sample taken for sequencing was naive CD4+ T cells from blood. CDR3 nucleotides: TGTGCCTGGAGTTTGTCCCTGCGGTGCGGTTACGAGCAGTACTTC. Its translation: CAWSLSLRCGYEQYF.